This T cell receptor (beta chain) was identified during a study of molecular identifiers for immune sequencing clone quantification (dated by TCRdb to 2016 to 2019). With respect to the entire study: In a replicate experiment, RNA from about 19,000 or 110,000 naive CD8 T cells was split into five aliquots, four of which were sequenced. This methods study used CD8 T cells to benchmark TCR RNA copy counting and molecular-identifier clustering-based TCR repertoire sequencing (MIDCIRS).

Libraries of naive CD8 T cells were built from approximately 20,000 to 1,000,000 sorted cells, with 10%, 30% or 50% of the purified RNA used. Naive CD8 T cells were FACS-sorted as CD8+CD4-CCR7+CD45RA+ on a BD FACSAria II into RLT Plus buffer. To test detection sensitivity, Jurkat RNA equivalent to more than 9 TCR copies was spiked into samples of about 19,000-1,000,000 naive CD8 T cells. Enrichment of CD8 T cells was done with RosetteSep CD8+ T Cell Enrichment Cocktail plus Ficoll-Paque, and ACK red cell lysis came afterward. This clonotype has at least ten counts. No cognate antigen has been identified for it. No quality values exist for individual bases; no much larger clone is one base distant. Libraries were made using PCR. For sequencing, a NextSeq 500 was employed. Bulk TCR libraries were made following a previously described method, with the TCR primers given in Table S5. Purification of total RNA was performed with the Qiagen AllPrep DNA/RNA kit. Before any analysis, reads coming from multiple sequencing runs of the same library were combined into one pool. The paper's data handling went like this. Reads were retained only if their TCR constant sequence matched exactly, and those retained reads were trimmed to 150 nt and grouped according to their 12-nt molecular barcodes. Reads within each barcode group were sub-clustered using a 15% Levenshtein threshold, and quality-weighted consensus sequences were constructed for each RNA molecule. Non-functional sequences were discarded, and so were lower-count sequences lying one edit away from another sequence. Based on fitting two negative binomial distributions, any barcode sub-cluster with under 20% of the maximum read count was discarded. TCRdb passed the public sequencing reads through fastp at Q25 and MiXCR, retaining productive beta sequences. Each record represents a unique CDR3 protein, reported with the most common genes and DNA among its rows. TCRdb, not the authors, supplied the V and J calls. The sample table records approximately 320,000 distinct CDR3 sequences; 24% of these occur just once. The ten largest make up 0.65% to 0.95% of the sample.

The paper as a whole reports these results and caveats: The naive libraries included spiked-in Jurkat TCR RNA (around 9 copies' worth), and this Jurkat TCR RNA is not part of the donor repertoire. Highly expanded clone sizes could be underestimated if identical TCR molecules share a barcode. Even against a background of 850,000 to 1,000,000 naive CD8 T cells, spiked-in Jurkat TCR RNA amounting to a single cell's worth was reported to be detectable. When barcode sub-clustering was omitted, TCR diversity was inflated by chimeric consensus sequences, with chimeras reaching as high as 47%. Approximately 3.1 recovered TCR RNA copies per cell were obtained by modeling, versus approximately 10 by digital PCR, implying a capture efficiency of 25% to 35%. In CMV-specific effector cells, clones with more than 20 RNA copies contained over 97% of molecules, whereas in naive cells such clones contained under 1% of molecules.

As encoded in the germline V gene, CDR1 is MDHEN while CDR2 is SYDVKM. The CDR3, cysteine through phenylalanine, is 13 amino acids long. CDR3 DNA is the only sequence kept; it has 39 bases, read in frame from the first base. V is pared back by 6 bases and J by 7 bases, with 15 bases lying between the germline termini. This TCR came from a human donor in good health. Some libraries in this study had Jurkat cell RNA spiked in. Sequencing used naive CD8+ T cells from blood, with Jurkat cell RNA spiked in. This specimen's cell subset or site label, interpreted: FACS-sorted CD8+CD4-CCR7+CD45RA+ naive T cells. This chain is built from TRBV28 and TRBJ2-5, with the D gene uncertain. The CDR3 reads CASRSVTVRTQYF. The base sequence is TGTGCCAGCAGGTCCGTCACAGTGAGGACCCAGTACTTC.